Listed below are T cell receptor beta chains from one sample, sequenced in a study of cytomegalovirus exposure and HLA in healthy donors. The method was immunoSEQ multiplex PCR; TCRdb's version includes in-frame clones alone and lacks a portion of them. The sample holds about 160,000 clones, about 76% seen once. The sequencing sample was made of PBMCs. These TCRs come from a female donor in good health and CMV-seronegative. CDR3s include the opening cysteine and the closing phenylalanine or tryptophan. Each record gives: J gene, D gene, V gene, clone size, CDR3 protein, CDR3 DNA. A D gene is named only where the DNA matches it firmly. Size values are once, few and many counts, or a class for expanded clones, and some rows have none.

TRBJ1-1 | - | TRBV19 | - | CASSIRPGWNTEAFF | TGTGCCAGTAGTATACGTCCAGGGTGGAACACTGAAGCTTTCTTT
TRBJ1-2 | TRBD1 | TRBV9 | - | CASSARQGFNYGYTF | TGTGCCAGCAGCGCACGACAGGGCTTTAACTATGGCTACACCTTC
TRBJ1-1 | TRBD1 | TRBV5-1 | few | CASGRGQDTEAFF | TGCGCCAGCGGTAGGGGGCAGGACACTGAAGCTTTCTTT
TRBJ1-1 | - | TRBV5-1 | - | CASGPRGLLTNTEAFF | TGCGCCAGCGGACCGCGGGGATTATTAACGAACACTGAAGCTTTCTTT
TRBJ1-1 | - | TRBV6-4 | - | CASSDSSQGGSEAFF | TGTGCCAGCAGTGACTCGAGTCAGGGAGGATCTGAAGCTTTCTTT
TRBJ2-1 | TRBD2 | TRBV9 | - | CASSASGSIRSYNEQFF | TGTGCCAGCAGCGCTAGCGGGAGTATACGGTCCTACAATGAGCAGTTCTTC
TRBJ1-6 | - | TRBV7-2 | - | CASSSGDNSPLHF | TGTGCCAGCAGTTCAGGGGATAATTCACCCCTCCACTTT
TRBJ1-1 | - | TRBV10-2 | - | CASSESGSTEAFF | TGCGCCAGCAGTGAGTCGGGCAGCACTGAAGCTTTCTTT
TRBJ2-1 | - | TRBV9 | - | CASSVGQSSYNEQFF | TGTGCCAGCAGCGTGGGACAAAGCTCCTACAATGAGCAGTTCTTC
TRBJ2-4 | - | TRBV25-1 | once | CASSEWSKNIQYF | TGTGCCAGCAGTGAATGGAGTAAAAACATTCAGTACTTC
TRBJ2-3 | - | TRBV5-4 | - | CASSLKPEVDTQYF | TGTGCCAGCAGCTTGAAGCCGGAGGTAGATACGCAGTATTTT
TRBJ2-7 | TRBD1 | TRBV6-5 | - | CASSYGQAQYF | TGTGCCAGCAGTTACGGACAGGCGCAGTACTTC
TRBJ2-3 | - | TRBV5-4 | - | CASSMRNREDTQYF | TGTGCCAGCAGCATGAGAAACAGGGAGGATACGCAGTATTTT
TRBJ1-6 | TRBD1 | TRBV2 | - | CASSDWTGNSPLHF | TGTGCCAGCAGTGATTGGACAGGGAATTCACCCCTCCACTTT
TRBJ1-5 | - | TRBV4-1 | - | CASSPLRTSRSNQPQHF | TGCGCCAGCAGCCCCCTGCGTACCTCCCGTAGCAATCAGCCCCAGCATTTT
TRBJ1-3 | TRBD1 | TRBV19 | - | CASSIDGTGGNTIYF | TGTGCCAGTAGTATCGACGGGACAGGGGGAAACACCATATATTTT
TRBJ2-4 | - | TRBV10-3 | once | CASQAGPAKNIQYF | TGTGCCAGCCAGGCAGGGCCGGCCAAAAACATTCAGTACTTC